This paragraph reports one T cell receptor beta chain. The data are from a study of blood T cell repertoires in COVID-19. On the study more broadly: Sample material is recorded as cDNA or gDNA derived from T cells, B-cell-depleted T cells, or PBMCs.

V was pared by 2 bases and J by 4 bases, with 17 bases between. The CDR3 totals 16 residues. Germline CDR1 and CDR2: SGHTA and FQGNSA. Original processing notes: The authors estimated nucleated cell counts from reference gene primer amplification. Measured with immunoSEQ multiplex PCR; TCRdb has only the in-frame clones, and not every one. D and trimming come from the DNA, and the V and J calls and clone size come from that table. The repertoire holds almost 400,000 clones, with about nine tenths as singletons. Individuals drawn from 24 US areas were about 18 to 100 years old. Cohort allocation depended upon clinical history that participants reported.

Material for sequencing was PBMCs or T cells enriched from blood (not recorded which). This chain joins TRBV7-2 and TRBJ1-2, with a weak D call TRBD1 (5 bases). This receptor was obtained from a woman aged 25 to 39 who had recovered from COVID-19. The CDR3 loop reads CASSLSKGSIFYGYTF. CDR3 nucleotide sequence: TGTGCCAGCAGCTTATCTAAGGGGTCCATATTCTATGGCTACACCTTC.